The 8 T cell receptor beta chains below all came from one sample that was sequenced in a study of blood T cell repertoires in COVID-19. The data were produced by immunoSEQ multiplex PCR, yet TCRdb's version contains in-frame clones alone and is incomplete. The sample records about 34,000 clones, roughly 87% being singletons. Sequenced: peripheral blood. The receptors originated from a woman between 55 and 75 years old with active COVID-19.

The CDR3 is CASSFLPLEQYF. In nucleotides, the CDR3 is TGTGCCAGCAGTTTTCTTCCTCTCGAGCAGTACTTC. V usage is TRBV12-3 or TRBV12-4 and J usage is TRBJ2-7; D is uncertain. This CDR3 region has 12 residues. V lost 3 bases to trimming and J lost 6 bases, with 9 bases between them.

With respect to this clone: Germline is not matched at one junction end, which may reflect a read error. V usage is TRBV7-7 and J usage is TRBJ2-2; tentative D call: TRBD2 (6 bases). The length of the CDR3 is 13 residues. Germline V gene lookup returns CDR1 SSHAT and CDR2 FNYEAQ (reference sequence). As DNA, the CDR3 is TGTGCTAGCAGCTACACAGCGGGCGGGGAGCTGTTTTTT. It specifies CASSYTAGGELFF.

The sample holds a few counts of this clone. The CDR3 sequence: CASRVTSYNEQFF. Written as DNA, the CDR3 is TGTGCCAGCAGGGTAACCAGCTACAATGAGCAGTTCTTC. The J gene is TRBJ2-1, the V gene TRBV2; D is ambiguous. V lost 6 bases to trimming and J lost 3 bases, with 9 bases between them. The germline V gene encodes CDR1 SNHLY and CDR2 FYNNEI. The CDR3 spans 13 residues.

CDR3 loop: CASKDGQANYGYTF. Here the CDR3 DNA reads TGTGCCAGCAAAGATGGGCAGGCGAACTATGGCTACACCTTC. The chain uses TRBV28 and TRBJ1-2; D not resolved. Germline V CDR1 and CDR2: MDHEN, SYDVKM. The length of the CDR3 is 14 residues. V was cut by 7 bases and J by 2 bases, with 14 bases left in between.

The genes are TRBV14 and TRBJ2-7, with TRBD2 matching over 8 bases. Germline trimming cut 2 bases from V and 2 bases from J; bases unmatched to any gene: 11. CDR1 and CDR2 from the germline V gene are SGHDN and FVKESK. This CDR3 has 17 residues. CDR3 DNA: TGTGCCAGCAGCCAAAGACCTACTAGCGGTCCCACCTACGAGCAGTACTTC. Amino acids: CASSQRPTSGPTYEQYF.

V and J are TRBV30 and TRBJ2-3; TRBD1 might be the D (5 bases). CDR1 GTSNPN and CDR2 SVGIG come from the germline V gene (reference sequence). The V gene lost 7 bases and the J gene lost 8 bases, with 19 bases spanning the gap. This CDR3 region has 13 residues. The CDR3 protein is CASLARARGTQYF. As DNA, the CDR3 is TGTGCCTCCCTGGCTAGGGCTAGGGGTACGCAGTATTTT.

V is TRBV25-1 and J is TRBJ1-1, with D maybe TRBD1 (5 bases). The germline V and J ends were trimmed by 4 bases and 4 bases, with 16 bases remaining between them. This CDR3 is 15 amino acids long. Germline CDR1 reads MGHDK; CDR2 reads SYGVNS. CDR3 amino acids: CASSATRGGSTEAFF. The CDR3 nucleotides are TGTGCCAGCAGTGCCACTAGGGGAGGGAGCACTGAAGCTTTCTTT.

V is TRBV6-5 and J is TRBJ1-2, with a weak D call TRBD1 (6 bases). The CDR3 spans 11 residues. The V and J ends lost 4 bases and 9 bases respectively, with 9 bases between them. From germline, CDR1 is MNHEY and CDR2 SVGAGI. The CDR3 reads CASSSQGSYTF. The CDR3 region has the DNA TGTGCCAGCAGTTCACAGGGAAGCTACACCTTC.